This is a list of T cell receptor beta chains from one sample in a study of T cell responses to AZD1222 COVID-19 vaccine. Data came from immunoSEQ multiplex PCR; TCRdb stores just in-frame clones and leaves some out. Of about 130,000 clones in the sample, just over 90% were seen once. The sample was peripheral blood, taken 28 days after the second AZD1222 dose. These receptors all come from an adult who received the AZD1222 COVID-19 vaccine. The CDR3 runs from the conserved cysteine through the conserved F or W. D genes are given only for firm matches. Some rows have no size entry. The others give once, few or many, or a class for an expanded clone.

.,TRBJ1-6,TRBV2,.,TGTGCCAGCAGTGAGGGGGGGACGGGGAATTCACCCCTCCACTTT,CASSEGGTGNSPLHF
.,TRBJ1-2,TRBV7-9,.,TGTGCCAGCAGCTATGAAGGTATCTATGGCTACACCTTC,CASSYEGIYGYTF
.,TRBJ2-3,TRBV14,.,TGTGCCAGCAGTCTCAACCCGGAGGGGGGAACGCAGTATTTT,CASSLNPEGGTQYF
.,TRBJ2-7,TRBV11-3,.,TGTGCCAGCAGCTTAGGTGGCTTGTACGAGCAGTACTTC,CASSLGGLYEQYF
few,TRBJ2-7,TRBV27,.,TGTGCCAGCAGTTTCACCCCGGGGCCCTACGAGCAGTACTTC,CASSFTPGPYEQYF
once,TRBJ1-1,TRBV3-1/TRBV3-2,TRBD1,TGTGCCAGCAGCCCCCTTTTAGGGGGCATCACTGAAGCTTTCTTT,CASSPLLGGITEAFF
.,TRBJ2-7,TRBV6-6,.,TGTGCCAGCAGTTACGGGGGGCCCTCCTACGAGCAGTACTTC,CASSYGGPSYEQYF
.,TRBJ2-1,TRBV27,.,TGTGCCAGCAGTAGCCGGGAACCGAGCTCCTACAATGAGCAGTTCTTC,CASSSREPSSYNEQFF
.,TRBJ1-1,TRBV28,TRBD1,TGTGCCAGCAGTTTCTTATTTCCCAGGGACAGAAAGACCTGGACTGAAGCTTTCTTT,CASSFLFPRDRKTWTEAFF
.,TRBJ1-1,TRBV5-6,.,TGTGCCAGCAGCTTGGCTGGCGTCAGCTTGAACACTGAAGCTTTCTTT,CASSLAGVSLNTEAFF
.,TRBJ1-1,TRBV30,.,TGTGCCTGGAGTGTACTTTCAGATATGAACACTGAAGCTTTCTTT,CAWSVLSDMNTEAFF
.,TRBJ2-1,TRBV2,.,TGTGCCAGCCGCCCATCTGGGGGCAGGGCCAATGAGCAGTTCTTC,CASRPSGGRANEQFF
.,TRBJ1-5,TRBV19,.,TGTGCCAGTAGGGCGTTTGTCAATCAGCCCCAGCATTTT,CASRAFVNQPQHF
.,TRBJ2-1,TRBV19,.,TGTGCCAGTAGTATGAGTCTAGCGAATGAGCAGTTCTTC,CASSMSLANEQFF
.,TRBJ1-5,TRBV7-8,.,TGTGCCAGCAGCTTATTTCGAGGTAATCAGCCCCAGCATTTT,CASSLFRGNQPQHF
.,TRBJ2-7,TRBV7-6,TRBD2,TGTGCCAGCAGCTTAGAAGTGTCTAGCGGGACCTACGAGCAGTACTTC,CASSLEVSSGTYEQYF
.,TRBJ2-1,TRBV7-9,.,TGTGCCAGCAGAAGGGGGGCCACATATGAGCAGTTCTTC,CASRRGATYEQFF